Each of the 23 T cell receptor beta chains below was sequenced from the same sample in a study of blood T cells in healthy people across ages. Together with a sample-barcoded 5' primer, a J-beta primer mix was included in a second PCR lasting roughly 6 to 12 cycles. TCRdb re-called the 5' RACE reads with MiXCR, one entry per CDR3 protein. Here the sample spans some 1.5 million distinct CDR3 sequences, about 28% being singletons. Input material: blood. These receptors all stem from a woman in her twenties or thirties in good health.

This clonotype was picked up many times. The chain carries TRBV7-2 and TRBJ2-7, with TRBD2 matching over 7 bases. V shed 4 bases, J shed 5 bases, and the junction held 2 bases outside the gene matches. This CDR3 comprises 12 residues. Germline V gene sequence: CDR1 SGHTA, CDR2 FQGNSA. CDR3 sequence: CASSSGTNEQYF. CDR3 nucleotide sequence: TGTGCCAGCAGCTCAGGGACTAACGAGCAGTACTTC. Complete variable domain (other parts from reference TRBV7-2 and TRBJ2-7): GAGVSQSPSNKVTEKGKDVELRCDPISGHTALYWYRQSLGQGLEFLIYFQGNSAPDKSGLPSDRFSAERTGGSVSTLTIQRTQQEDSAVYLCASSSGTNEQYFGPGTRLTVT.

The DNA for the CDR3 is TGTGCCAGCAATTCACCCCAGGGGACCTACGAGCAGTACTTC. Translation: CASNSPQGTYEQYF. The rearrangement joins TRBV28 to TRBJ2-7, with a tentative D call TRBD1 (6 bases). The CDR3 sequence is 14 residues long. Deletions cut 7 bases from V and 2 bases from J, with 15 bases between. CDR1 and CDR2 from the germline V gene are MDHEN and SYDVKM.

The chain recombines TRBV7-3 with TRBJ2-1, with 11 bases identical to TRBD2. Looked up from germline, CDR1 is SGHTA and CDR2 is FQGTGA. The ends lost 4 bases at V and 7 bases at J; junction bases unmatched: 6. There are 15 residues in the CDR3. The CDR3, as DNA: TGTGCCAGCAGCTGGCTAGCGGGGGGTTTGAATGAGCAGTTCTTC. Its translation is CASSWLAGGLNEQFF.

The table lists this clonotype with a few counts. V usage is TRBV6-2 or TRBV6-3 and J usage is TRBJ2-6; no definite D call. Germline V gene data show CDR1 as MNHEY and CDR2 as SVGEGT. V lost 6 bases and J 6 bases, leaving 9 bases between the germline ends. The CDR3 is 13 residues long. The CDR3 bases are TGTGCCAGCAGACCTCACTTGGCCAACGTCCTGACTTTC. It is translated as CASRPHLANVLTF.

The V gene is TRBV5-4, the J gene TRBJ2-7; no clear D. The germline gives CDR1 SGHNT, CDR2 YYREEE (reference sequence). V dropped 4 bases and J dropped 2 bases, with 13 bases sitting between them. This CDR3 contains 14 residues. In DNA form, the CDR3 reads TGTGCCAGCAGCCGTGCAGACGGCCCCTACGAGCAGTACTTC. Amino acid sequence: CASSRADGPYEQYF.

The genes are TRBV6-2 or TRBV6-3 and TRBJ2-6; possibly TRBD1 for D (5 bases). Looked up from germline, CDR1 is MNHEY and CDR2 is SVGEGT. The CDR3 consists of 15 residues. Trimming removed 7 bases at V and 4 bases at J, with 14 bases between. In nucleotides, the CDR3 is TGTGCCAGCACCAGGGAAGGTTGGGGGGCCAACGTCCTGACTTTC. This gives the protein CASTREGWGANVLTF.

On this clonotype itself: One junction end disagrees with the germline gene, perhaps due to a read error. This chain uses TRBV29-1 with TRBJ2-5; the match to TRBD1 covers 7 bases. CDR1 is SQVTM, CDR2 ANQGSEA, per germline. This CDR3 has 12 amino acids. The CDR3 region is CSAYYRGETRYF. CDR3 DNA sequence: TGCAGCGCTTATTACAGGGGAGAGACCCGGTACTTC.

This clonotype was recorded a few times. No conserved phenylalanine or tryptophan ends this CDR3, so it is likely a read error. The chain recombines TRBV6-6 with TRBJ1-2; perhaps TRBD1 as D (6 bases). Germline V gene lookup returns CDR1 MNHNY and CDR2 SVGAGI (reference sequence). This CDR3 has 15 amino acids. Between the trimmed V and J ends, which lost 8 bases and 3 bases, there was a span of 19 bases. The CDR3 nucleotides read TGTGCCAGCCACCATAGGTCGGGACAAGACTATGGCTACACCCTC. It encodes CASHHRSGQDYGYTL.

The rearrangement joins TRBV28 to TRBJ1-5; possible D gene TRBD1, 5 bases. This CDR3 spans 14 amino acids. Trimming took off 2 bases at V and 7 bases at J, with 12 bases between the two ends. Germline V lookup: CDR1 MDHEN, CDR2 SYDVKM. For the CDR3, the DNA is TGTGCCAGCAGTTTAGCAGGGTTCAGGCAGCCCCAGCATTTT. It is translated as CASSLAGFRQPQHF.

This clonotype showed up just a few times. CDR3 region: CASSRGTGVAENQPQHF. The CDR3 DNA is TGCGCCAGCAGCCGGGGGACAGGGGTCGCTGAGAATCAGCCCCAGCATTTT. The chain joins TRBV4-1 to TRBJ1-5; 10 positions match TRBD1. The length of the CDR3 is 17 residues. Germline V gene lookup returns CDR1 MGHRA and CDR2 YSYEKL. J gave up 4 bases and V 4 bases, and 10 bases lay outside the gene matches.

The genes are TRBV10-3 and TRBJ1-4, with 9 positions matching TRBD1. Germline assignment: CDR1 ENHRY and CDR2 SYGVKD. The CDR3 consists of 13 residues. Losses at the gene ends were 11 bases for V and 4 bases for J; bases not matched to a gene: 5. CDR3 coding DNA: TGTGCCGTGAACAGGGGGCTTAATGAAAAACTGTTTTTT. Amino acids: CAVNRGLNEKLFF.

This clonotype came up a few times. V usage is TRBV10-3 and J usage is TRBJ2-7; D remains ambiguous. V dropped 2 bases and J dropped 2 bases, with 4 bases sitting between them. The CDR3 is 12 amino acids. The germline V gene encodes CDR1 ENHRY and CDR2 SYGVKD. CDR3 sequence (DNA): TGTGCCATCAGTGAGGTCGCCTACGAGCAGTACTTC. It is translated as CAISEVAYEQYF.

This clonotype came up many times. This chain joins TRBV12-3 or TRBV12-4 and TRBJ2-7; 9 positions agree with TRBD2. Trimming at V came to 3 bases and at J to 2 bases, leaving 5 bases not matched to a gene. The CDR3 length is 15 residues. In DNA, the CDR3 is TGTGCCAGCAGTTTGACGGCTAGCGGGGCCTACGAGCAGTACTTC. Its protein product is CASSLTASGAYEQYF.

J is TRBJ1-1 and V is TRBV30, with 11 bases lining up with TRBD1. V was clipped by 2 bases and J by 5 bases; unmatched bases: 7. CDR3 length equals 15 residues. Germline CDR1 is GTSNPN and CDR2 is SVGIG (reference sequence). DNA of the CDR3: TGTGCCTGGAGTAGGGACAGGGGGGGAAGTACTGAAGCTTTCTTT. It is translated as CAWSRDRGGSTEAFF.

This clonotype was recorded a few times. The chain recombines TRBV20-1 with TRBJ2-1; D is uncertain. The CDR3 has 16 amino acids. Per germline, CDR1 DFQATT and CDR2 SNEGSKA (reference sequence). V lost 5 bases and J lost 1, with 18 bases in between. Here the CDR3 reads CSAPRFGQGSYNEQFF. DNA for the CDR3: TGCAGTGCTCCGCGTTTCGGCCAAGGATCCTACAATGAGCAGTTCTTC.

This clonotype was counted many times. The rearrangement joins TRBV5-1 to TRBJ2-7; 8 nucleotides agree with TRBD2. Germline CDR1 is SGHRS and CDR2 is YFSETQ. The CDR3 is 16 residues long. Germline trimming cut 5 bases from V and 3 bases from J; bases unmatched to any gene: 13. The CDR3 loop is CASRYTAGVLLYEQYF. CDR3 coding DNA: TGCGCCAGCAGGTACACAGCGGGGGTCCTTCTCTACGAGCAGTACTTC.

This clonotype turned up a few times. The chain links TRBV6-1 to TRBJ2-1; D possibly corresponds to TRBD1 (6 bases). Trimming pared 2 bases from V and 4 bases from J, leaving 12 bases between. Germline V gene data show CDR1 as MNHNS and CDR2 as SASEGT. CDR3 size: 15 residues. The CDR3 spells CASSESRQAYNEQFF. As DNA, the CDR3 is TGTGCCAGCAGTGAATCGCGACAGGCTTACAATGAGCAGTTCTTC.

The V call is TRBV7-2, the J call TRBJ2-2; D might be TRBD1 or TRBD2, each matching 5 bases. V was shortened by 1 base and J by 6 bases, with 9 bases between the two germline ends. The CDR3 extends over 14 amino acids. Germline CDR1 and CDR2: SGHTA and FQGNSA. DNA of the CDR3: TGTGCCAGCAGCTTAGGGGTGGGGGCCGGGGAGCTGTTTTTT. Protein product: CASSLGVGAGELFF.

The CDR3 DNA sequence: TGCGCCAGCAGCCTGGCCCGGACAGATAACTATGGCTACACCTTC. Its protein is CASSLARTDNYGYTF. The chain employs TRBV5-1 and TRBJ1-2, with D possibly TRBD1 on 6 matching bases. Germline CDR1 and CDR2: SGHRS and YFSETQ. The CDR3 is 15 residues long. Trimming took 4 bases from V and 1 from J, leaving 14 bases between them.

The V call is TRBV6-6, the J call TRBJ2-1; 8 positions match TRBD2. CDR3 length: 14 residues. Unmatched junction bases numbered 14, after V lost 6 bases and J lost 13 bases. The germline V gene has CDR1 MNHNY and CDR2 SVGAGI (reference sequence). The CDR3 region is CASSKAGVQETQFF. The CDR3 DNA reads as TGTGCCAGCAGCAAAGCGGGGGTGCAAGAGACCCAGTTCTTC.

In this sample, this clonotype turned up a few times. A much bigger clone sits one base away, suggesting this may be a read error. The rearrangement uses TRBV10-2 and TRBJ2-6, with D possibly TRBD1 on 6 matching bases. Germline CDR1 WSHSY, CDR2 SAAADI. The CDR3 has 15 residues. As DNA, the CDR3 is TGCGCCACCAGGGGCTCTTACTCTGGGGCCAACGTCCCGACTTTC. The encoded protein is CATRGSYSGANVPTF.

Worth noting for this clonotype: Since no conserved phenylalanine or tryptophan closes the CDR3, a read error is the likely cause. This chain uses TRBV28 with TRBJ1-6; 11 nucleotides line up with TRBD1. The V segment lost 7 bases and the J segment 9 bases; nucleotides outside the gene matches: 17. The CDR3 is 18 amino acids. CDR1 is MDHEN and CDR2 is SYDVKM in the germline V gene. DNA of the CDR3: TGTGCCAGCAAGATCAGGACAGGGGGCGCCCCCGGGATTTCACCCCTCCACTTG. This translates into CASKIRTGGAPGISPLHL.

Comment on this clonotype: Germline is not matched at one junction end, which may reflect a read error. The chain uses TRBV6-1 and TRBJ2-6; D possibly matches TRBD1 or TRBD2 (5 bases each). Germline V gene sequence: CDR1 MNHNS, CDR2 SASEGT. The CDR3 is 18 residues long. This CDR3 reads CASTSQPGPGSGANVPTF. CDR3 DNA: TGTGCCAGCACCTCTCAACCGGGACCCGGCTCTGGGGCCAACGTCCCGACTTTC.